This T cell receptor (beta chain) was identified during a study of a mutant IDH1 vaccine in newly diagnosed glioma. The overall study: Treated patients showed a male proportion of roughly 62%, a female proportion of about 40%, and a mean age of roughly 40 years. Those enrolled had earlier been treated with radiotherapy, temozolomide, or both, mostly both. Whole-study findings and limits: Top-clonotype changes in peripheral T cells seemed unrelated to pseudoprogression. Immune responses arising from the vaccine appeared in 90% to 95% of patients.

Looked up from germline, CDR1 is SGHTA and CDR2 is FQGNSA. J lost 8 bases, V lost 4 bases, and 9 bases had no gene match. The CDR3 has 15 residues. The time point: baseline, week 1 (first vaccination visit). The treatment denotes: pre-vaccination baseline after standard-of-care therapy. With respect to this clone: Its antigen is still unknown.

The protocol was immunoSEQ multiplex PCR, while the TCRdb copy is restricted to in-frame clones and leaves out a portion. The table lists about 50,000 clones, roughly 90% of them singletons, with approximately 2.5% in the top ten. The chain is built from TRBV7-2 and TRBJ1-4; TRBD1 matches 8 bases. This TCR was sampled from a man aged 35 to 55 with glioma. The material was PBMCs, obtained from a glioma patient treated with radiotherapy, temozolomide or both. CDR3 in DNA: TGTGCCAGCAGCTACTCCGGGACAGGCGCCGAAAAACTGTTTTTT. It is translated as CASSYSGTGAEKLFF.